These 7 T cell receptor beta chains originate from one sample sequenced in a study of OX40 agonist ivuxolimab in advanced cancers. Repertoires were generated with immunoSEQ multiplex PCR, while TCRdb's copy carries only in-frame clones and drops some. The sample records tens of thousands of clones, around nine tenths being singletons. This sample comprised CD4+ or CD8+ T cells sorted from blood, obtained in a trial of the OX40 agonist ivuxolimab. These receptors came from an adult with an advanced solid tumor such as melanoma, head and neck, liver or kidney cancer.

J is TRBJ2-5 and V is TRBV7-6; possible D gene TRBD2, 7 bases. The end of the DNA is better explained by TRBJ2-7, so the J call may be wrong. In germline, CDR1 is SGHVS, CDR2 FNYEAQ. CDR3 length: 15 residues. CDR3 amino acids: CASSFWRGGQYEQYF. CDR3 bases: TGTGCCAGCAGCTTTTGGAGGGGGGGCCAGTACGAGCAGTACTTC.

V is TRBV6-5 and J is TRBJ1-1; 7 bases fit TRBD1. This CDR3 contains 14 residues. CDR1 and CDR2 from the germline V gene are MNHEY and SVGAGI. J lost 1 base, V lost 6 bases, and 5 bases had no gene match. The CDR3 reads CASRRDSWNTEAFF. The CDR3 region has the DNA TGTGCCAGCAGAAGGGACAGCTGGAACACTGAAGCTTTCTTT.

The chain has TRBV30 and TRBJ1-4; D might be TRBD1 (6 bases). Germline values: CDR1 GTSNPN, CDR2 SVGIG (reference sequence). V lost 2 bases and J lost 3, with 10 bases in between. CDR3 size: 14 residues. CDR3: CAWSRGLANEKLFF. CDR3 sequence (DNA): TGTGCCTGGAGTCGGGGGCTGGCTAATGAAAAACTGTTTTTT.

The chain is built from TRBV2 and TRBJ1-2; D not resolved. The V end lost 4 bases, the J end lost 7 bases, and 13 bases lay between the germline ends. The CDR3 is 13 residues long. Per the germline V gene, CDR1 is SNHLY and CDR2 is FYNNEI. This chain's CDR3 is CASSGALERGYTF. Here the CDR3 DNA reads TGTGCCAGCAGTGGCGCCCTAGAGCGTGGCTACACCTTC.

The V call is TRBV5-1, the J call TRBJ2-3; D unresolved. This CDR3 has 12 residues. V shed 4 bases and J shed 5 bases, with 8 bases lying between them. Per germline, CDR1 SGHRS and CDR2 YFSETQ. CDR3: CASSEVGDTQYF. The CDR3 nucleotides read TGCGCCAGCAGCGAGGTCGGAGATACGCAGTATTTT.

A remark on this clone: Relative to the germline gene, one junction end is altered; a read error may explain this. In the same sample, other DNA sequences code for this CDR3. V usage is TRBV5-6 and J usage is TRBJ2-7; tentatively, D is TRBD2 (5 bases). This CDR3 is built from 15 residues. CDR1 and CDR2 from the germline V gene are SGHDT and YYEEEE. The CDR3 DNA is TGTGCCAGCAGCTCGTACGGACTGCTCTCCTACGAACAGTACTTC. Encoded protein: CASSSYGLLSYEQYF. Variable domain in full (rest from reference TRBV5-6 and TRBJ2-7): DAGVTQSPTHLIKTRGQQVTLRCSPKSGHDTVSWYQQALGQGPQFIFQYYEEEERQRGNFPDRFSGHQFPNYSSELNVNALLLGDSALYLCASSSYGLLSYEQYFGPGTRLTVT.

The V gene is TRBV19, the J gene TRBJ2-7; 9 nucleotides match TRBD1. Per the germline V gene, CDR1 is LNHDA and CDR2 is SQIVND (reference sequence). With V trimmed by 4 bases and J by 1 base, 11 bases remained unmatched. The CDR3 has 17 amino acids. The CDR3 is CASSRGTGFGGSYEQYF. CDR3 DNA: TGTGCCAGTAGTAGAGGGACAGGGTTTGGAGGGTCCTACGAGCAGTACTTC.